One sample yielded the 25 T cell receptor beta chains listed below, sequenced in a study of a mutant IDH1 vaccine in newly diagnosed glioma (TCRdb year 2021). The time point label of this sample denotes: week 35, safety follow-up. Every vaccine dose consisted of 300 ug of a 20-mer mutant IDH1 peptide in Montanide, administered subcutaneously together with topical imiquimod. Libraries were constructed by the immunoSEQ multiplex PCR assay. This is the immuneACCESS table as TCRdb keeps it, with only in-frame sequences that have V and J called. A part of the clones is gone; compared with another copy, unresolved V genes explain less than half, and the rest is unexplained. The sample table records just under 70,000 clones; roughly 83% of these occur just once. The ten top clones hold around 12% of the sample. For these receptors, no antigen is known. Specimen: PBMCs, collected from a glioma patient whose treatment included an IDH1 peptide vaccine. The source is a man younger than 30 with glioma.

This chain uses TRBV30 with TRBJ2-7; a possible D gene is TRBD2 (6 bases). Trimming left V 0 bases short and J 3 bases short, with 15 bases between. Germline CDR1 reads GTSNPN; CDR2 reads SVGIG (reference sequence). CDR3 length: 15 residues. CDR3 nucleotides: TGTGCCTGGAGTGTATTCGCGGGACTCCACTACGAGCAGTACTTC. Amino acids: CAWSVFAGLHYEQYF.

V gene TRBV18 combines with J gene TRBJ2-3; D not certain. Germline V gene lookup returns CDR1 KGHSH and CDR2 LQKENI. V lost 6 bases and J 5 bases, leaving 12 bases between the germline ends. The CDR3 loop spans 13 amino acids. Here the CDR3 DNA reads TGTGCCAGCTCCGCCCAGGCTAAAGATACGCAGTATTTT. As protein: CASSAQAKDTQYF.

V is TRBV5-1 and J is TRBJ2-1, with 7 bases fitting TRBD1. Germline loops: CDR1 SGHRS, CDR2 YFSETQ. V shed 6 bases and J 2 bases; nucleotides not matched to a gene: 2. This CDR3 contains 13 residues. CDR3 DNA sequence: TGCGCCAGCACCCAGGGGGCCTACAATGAGCAGTTCTTC. This sequence encodes CASTQGAYNEQFF.

This chain uses TRBV6-5 with TRBJ2-2; D tentatively fits TRBD1 or TRBD2 (5 bases each). The CDR3 is made up of 14 amino acids. Germline assignment: CDR1 MNHEY and CDR2 SVGAGI. V lost 5 bases, J lost 6 bases, and 13 bases lay in between. CDR3: CASSQRGDPGELFF. The CDR3 bases are TGTGCCAGCAGTCAAAGAGGGGATCCCGGGGAGCTGTTTTTT.

The gene calls are TRBV10-3 and TRBJ1-2; D is uncertain. The CDR3 runs to 10 residues. V shed 6 bases and J shed 4 bases, with 3 bases lying between them. Germline values: CDR1 ENHRY, CDR2 SYGVKD. The CDR3 loop is CAIRSYGYTF. DNA of the CDR3: TGTGCCATCAGAAGCTATGGCTACACCTTC.

The chain has TRBV5-1 and TRBJ2-1, with TRBD2 matching 8 bases. Germline V gene sequence: CDR1 SGHRS, CDR2 YFSETQ. V lost 4 bases and J lost 3; bases outside the gene matches: 6. The CDR3 spans 15 residues. CDR3 region: CASSQSGGDYNEQFF. In DNA form, the CDR3 reads TGCGCCAGCAGCCAGAGCGGGGGAGACTACAATGAGCAGTTCTTC.

The rearrangement joins TRBV20-1 to TRBJ2-1; no clear D. With 3 bases removed from V and 9 bases from J, the gap between germline ends came to 9 bases. Germline V gene lookup returns CDR1 DFQATT and CDR2 SNEGSKA (reference sequence). The CDR3 runs 11 residues. CDR3 protein: CSASFVVEQFF. The CDR3 DNA reads as TGCAGTGCTAGTTTTGTGGTTGAGCAGTTCTTC.

This chain links TRBV30 with TRBJ1-3; D not resolved. The CDR3 extends over 13 amino acids. CDR1 and CDR2 (germline): GTSNPN, SVGIG (reference sequence). The V end lost 1 base, the J end lost 3 bases, and 7 bases lay between the germline ends. CDR3 amino acids: CAWSGGFGNTIYF. The CDR3 DNA reads as TGTGCCTGGAGTGGGGGTTTTGGAAACACCATATATTTT.

The chain links TRBV27 to TRBJ1-1; tentatively, D is TRBD1 (6 bases). This CDR3 contains 15 residues. The V and J ends lost 1 base and 6 bases respectively, with 15 bases between them. CDR1 is MNHEY, CDR2 SMNVEV, per germline (reference sequence). The CDR3 DNA reads TGTGCCAGCAGTTTATACCCCCTAAAGGGGGCTGAAGCTTTCTTT. Amino acids: CASSLYPLKGAEAFF.

This chain joins TRBV7-2 and TRBJ1-1; D unclear. CDR1 and CDR2 (germline): SGHTA, FQGNSA. Deletions cut 5 bases from V and 1 base from J, with 14 bases between. CDR3 length: 15 residues. CDR3: CASSTSPAKNTEAFF. The CDR3 nucleotides are TGTGCCAGCAGCACCTCCCCAGCGAAGAACACTGAAGCTTTCTTT.

The chain combines TRBV4-3 with TRBJ1-4, with 10 bases fitting TRBD1. Germline CDR1 LGHNA, CDR2 YSLEER. CDR3 length: 16 amino acids. V lost 1 base and J lost 6; bases outside the gene matches: 5. CDR3 sequence reads: CASSQGAGTGDEKLFF. CDR3 sequence (DNA): TGCGCCAGCAGCCAAGGGGCCGGGACAGGGGATGAAAAACTGTTTTTT.

The chain recombines TRBV18 with TRBJ2-7; D is unclear. Trimming took off 1 base at V and 5 bases at J, with 9 bases between the two ends. The V gene's germline CDR1 is KGHSH and CDR2 LQKENI. This CDR3 is 13 amino acids long. This CDR3 reads CASSPHKGNEQYF. The CDR3 DNA sequence: TGTGCCAGCTCACCACATAAGGGTAACGAGCAGTACTTC.

The table lists this clone with a few counts. This rearrangement joins TRBV4-1 to TRBJ1-1; D uncertain. The CDR3 runs to 12 residues. The germline V gene has CDR1 MGHRA and CDR2 YSYEKL. V lost 0 bases and J lost 7, with 6 bases in between. The CDR3 here is CASSQDYGEAFF. The CDR3 DNA is TGCGCCAGCAGCCAAGATTACGGTGAAGCTTTCTTT.

This chain uses TRBV10-3 with TRBJ1-3, with D unclear. The germline gives CDR1 ENHRY, CDR2 SYGVKD. The length of the CDR3 is 11 residues. V lost 10 bases and J lost 4, with 8 bases in between. The DNA of the CDR3 is TGTGCCACCGGAGGGGGAAACACCATATATTTT. Encoded protein: CATGGGNTIYF.

The V and J genes are TRBV7-3 and TRBJ1-4, with TRBD1 matching over 8 bases. In germline, CDR1 is SGHTA, CDR2 FQGTGA. V dropped 8 bases and J dropped 8; count of bases not matched to a gene: 7. This CDR3 is 13 amino acids long. DNA of the CDR3: TGTGCCAGCGATGGACAGGGCGGAGAAAAACTGTTTTTT. Translation: CASDGQGGEKLFF.

This clone turned up a few times. This chain connects TRBV27 to TRBJ2-7, with TRBD2 matching over 7 bases. The CDR3 is 14 residues long. Trimming took 2 bases from V and 6 from J; bases not matched to a gene: 7. Germline loops: CDR1 MNHEY, CDR2 SMNVEV (reference sequence). CDR3 sequence reads: CASSLTGPGGEQYF. Here the CDR3 DNA reads TGTGCCAGCAGTTTAACAGGTCCGGGGGGCGAGCAGTACTTC.

The V gene is TRBV4-2, the J gene TRBJ1-1; the D gene is possibly TRBD1 (5 bases). Germline assignment: CDR1 LGHNA and CDR2 YNFKEQ. The CDR3 runs to 14 residues. V lost 4 bases and J 0 bases, leaving 9 bases between the germline ends. For the CDR3, the DNA is TGTGCCAGCAGCCCGGAAGGGGTGAACACTGAAGCTTTCTTT. Translated, it gives CASSPEGVNTEAFF.

V and J are TRBV5-5 and TRBJ1-5; 8 bases are a match to TRBD1. Germline CDR1 reads SGHKS; CDR2 reads YYEKEE (reference sequence). The CDR3 length is 15 residues. The V segment lost 5 bases and the J segment 1 base; nucleotides outside the gene matches: 5. CDR3 bases: TGTGCCAGCAGTCATCAGGGGGCGAGCAATCAGCCCCAGCATTTT. Its protein is CASSHQGASNQPQHF.

The chain has TRBV27 and TRBJ1-1; D is uncertain. V lost 5 bases and J 0 bases, leaving 10 bases between the germline ends. Germline V gene lookup returns CDR1 MNHEY and CDR2 SMNVEV (reference sequence). The CDR3 runs to 14 residues. The CDR3 bases are TGTGCCAGCAGTCAAAGAACCGTGAACACTGAAGCTTTCTTT. Translation: CASSQRTVNTEAFF.

V gene TRBV11-2 combines with J gene TRBJ2-4; a weak D match, TRBD2 (6 bases). Deletions cut 6 bases from V and 5 bases from J, with 14 bases between. The CDR3 loop spans 14 amino acids. The germline gives CDR1 SGHAT, CDR2 FQNNGV. In nucleotides, the CDR3 is TGTGCCAGCAGACTCTGGGGGGAAGAAAACATTCAGTACTTC. Residues: CASRLWGEENIQYF.

This clone was detected only a few times. The chain is built from TRBV7-9 and TRBJ1-1, with D possibly matching TRBD1 (6 bases). V lost 1 base and J lost 5, with 8 bases in between. This CDR3 region has 13 residues. In germline, CDR1 is SEHNR, CDR2 FQNEAQ (reference sequence). Here the CDR3 reads CASSLDRDTEAFF. Written as DNA, the CDR3 is TGTGCCAGCAGCTTAGACAGGGATACTGAAGCTTTCTTT.

The sample holds a few counts of this clone. V gene TRBV7-2 combines with J gene TRBJ1-1; D is ambiguous. This CDR3 comprises 12 residues. Germline V gene lookup returns CDR1 SGHTA and CDR2 FQGNSA. V lost 6 bases and J 2 bases, leaving 7 bases between the germline ends. CDR3 DNA: TGTGCCAGCAGGGAACGAAACACTGAAGCTTTCTTT. Amino acids: CASRERNTEAFF.

This sequence joins TRBV5-4 and TRBJ2-5; 9 nucleotides match TRBD1. The CDR3 is 14 residues long. Losses at the gene ends were 4 bases for V and 2 bases for J; bases not matched to a gene: 3. CDR1 SGHNT and CDR2 YYREEE come from the germline V gene (reference sequence). CDR3 loop: CASSLGQGQETQYF. The CDR3 DNA is TGTGCCAGCAGCCTGGGACAGGGACAAGAGACCCAGTACTTC.

The sample holds one count of this clone. J is TRBJ2-2 and V is TRBV4-3; D not certain. This CDR3 is 15 amino acids long. Germline V gives CDR1 LGHNA, CDR2 YSLEER. V lost 3 bases and J 4 bases, leaving 12 bases between the germline ends. Here the CDR3 DNA reads TGCGCCAGCAGCCAGAGGAACCTAGTCACCGGGGAGCTGTTTTTT. Translating it yields CASSQRNLVTGELFF.

This sequence joins TRBV5-5 and TRBJ1-2, with D possibly matching TRBD1 (6 bases). The CDR3 extends over 17 amino acids. Per the germline V gene, CDR1 is SGHKS and CDR2 is YYEKEE (reference sequence). V lost 1 base to trimming and J lost 1 base, with 17 bases between them. CDR3: CASSLRGALGDNYGYTF. The CDR3 DNA reads TGTGCCAGCAGCTTGCGGGGGGCCTTGGGCGATAACTATGGCTACACCTTC.